This T cell receptor (beta chain) appears in the sequencing data of a study of blood T cell repertoires in COVID-19. About the study: Some COVID-19 samples were acute and others convalescent; all came from the United States, Italy and Spain.

Germline CDR1 and CDR2: MNHEY and SVGAGI. CDR3 length: 11 amino acids. V lost 8 bases to trimming and J lost 8 bases, with 12 bases between them. Sequencing was performed with immunoSEQ multiplex PCR; in TCRdb, only in-frame clones are kept and a portion is missing. The table shows some 140,000 clones, with roughly 90% occurring only once. The V gene is TRBV6-5, the J gene TRBJ1-2; weak D call: TRBD1 (5 bases). The source of this sequence is a man aged 50 to 60 with active or convalescent COVID-19. The specimen was peripheral blood. This chain's CDR3 is CASRAGYGYTF. Written as DNA, the CDR3 is TGTGCCAGCCGGGCAGGGTACGGCTACACCTTC.